This is a list of T cell receptor beta chains from one sample in a study of CD8 T cells in Susac syndrome. One entry per CDR3 protein results from TCRdb running MiXCR on the immunoSEQ multiplex PCR reads. The top ten hold about 0.1% of the sample, which has about 190,000 distinct CDR3 sequences, approximately 94% seen once. Source material: CD4+ T cells from PBMCs. The receptors were sampled from a human donor in good health. Each CDR3 is given with its conserved first and last residue. The D gene is left open where the match is weak. The size field is filled for only some rows; it gives once, few, many or a size class.

D gene: -; clone size: -; V gene: TRBV7-9; J gene: TRBJ2-7; CDR3 DNA: TGTGCCAGCAGCTTAACCGCCTACGAGCAGTACTTC; CDR3 protein: CASSLTAYEQYF
D gene: -; clone size: -; V gene: TRBV19; J gene: TRBJ2-3; CDR3 DNA: TGTGCCACCTCCTCACGGGGGGCCCGCTTGGATACGCAGTATTTT; CDR3 protein: CATSSRGARLDTQYF
D gene: -; clone size: -; V gene: TRBV27; J gene: TRBJ1-6; CDR3 DNA: TGTGCCAGCAAAGTAAGGGGTACTACGGGTACACCCCTCCACTTT; CDR3 protein: CASKVRGTTGTPLHF
D gene: -; clone size: -; V gene: TRBV20-1; J gene: TRBJ2-7; CDR3 DNA: TGCAGTGCTTTTCGTCCTTGGGGGGACGAGCAGTACTTC; CDR3 protein: CSAFRPWGDEQYF
D gene: TRBD1; clone size: -; V gene: TRBV7-9; J gene: TRBJ1-1; CDR3 DNA: TGTGCCAGCAGCCGACGGACAGGGTACACTGAAGCTTTCTTT; CDR3 protein: CASSRRTGYTEAFF
D gene: -; clone size: -; V gene: TRBV7-2; J gene: TRBJ2-3; CDR3 DNA: TGTGCCAGCAGCCCTGGGGGGCGGGGCAGCACAGATACGCAGTATTTT; CDR3 protein: CASSPGGRGSTDTQYF
D gene: -; clone size: -; V gene: TRBV10-3; J gene: TRBJ2-2; CDR3 DNA: TGTGCCATCAAAGTCTCCGCGAACACCGGGGAGCTGTTTTTT; CDR3 protein: CAIKVSANTGELFF
D gene: -; clone size: once; V gene: TRBV2; J gene: TRBJ1-4; CDR3 DNA: TGTGCCAGCAAGTACGACGAAAAACTGTTTTTT; CDR3 protein: CASKYDEKLFF
D gene: -; clone size: -; V gene: TRBV19; J gene: TRBJ2-1; CDR3 DNA: TGTGCCAGTAGTAGACGACTAGACATGAGCAATGAGCAGTTCTTC; CDR3 protein: CASSRRLDMSNEQFF
D gene: -; clone size: -; V gene: TRBV5-1; J gene: TRBJ2-2; CDR3 DNA: TGCGCCAGCAGAGATCAAGGGAACAGGGAGCTGTTTTTT; CDR3 protein: CASRDQGNRELFF
D gene: -; clone size: -; V gene: TRBV11-1; J gene: TRBJ2-3; CDR3 DNA: TGTGCCAGCAGCCCTTACGAGGGGGGCCTCCCAGATACGCAGTATTTT; CDR3 protein: CASSPYEGGLPDTQYF
D gene: -; clone size: -; V gene: TRBV27; J gene: TRBJ2-5; CDR3 DNA: TGTGCCAGCAGTTTATCGACTAGACAAGAGACCCAGTACTTC; CDR3 protein: CASSLSTRQETQYF